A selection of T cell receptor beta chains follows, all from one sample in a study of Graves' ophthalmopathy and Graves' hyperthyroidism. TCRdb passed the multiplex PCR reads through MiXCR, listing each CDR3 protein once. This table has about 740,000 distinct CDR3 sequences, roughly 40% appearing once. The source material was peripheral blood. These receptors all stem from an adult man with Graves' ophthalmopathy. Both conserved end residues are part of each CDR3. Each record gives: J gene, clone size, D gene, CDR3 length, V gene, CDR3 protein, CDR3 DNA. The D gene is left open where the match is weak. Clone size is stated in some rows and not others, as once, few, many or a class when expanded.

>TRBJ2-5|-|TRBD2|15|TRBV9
CASSHPRGGGETQYF
TGTGCCAGCAGCCACCCGCGGGGGGGCGGGGAGACCCAGTACTTC
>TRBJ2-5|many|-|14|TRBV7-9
CASSTEGWAETQYF
TGTGCCAGCAGCACCGAGGGGTGGGCGGAGACCCAGTACTTC
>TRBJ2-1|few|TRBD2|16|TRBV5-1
CASSWNSGSNNNEQFF
TGCGCCAGCAGCTGGAATAGCGGGAGTAATAACAATGAGCAGTTCTTC
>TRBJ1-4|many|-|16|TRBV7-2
CASSLARGALSEKLFF
TGTGCCAGCAGCTTAGCCCGGGGGGCACTTAGTGAAAAACTGTTTTTT
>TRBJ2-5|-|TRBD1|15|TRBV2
CASSPGTGGTKTQYF
TGTGCCAGCAGCCCCGGGACAGGGGGCACAAAGACCCAGTACTTC
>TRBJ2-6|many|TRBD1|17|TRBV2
CASSTPGGVVGANVLTF
TGTGCCAGCAGCACTCCAGGGGGCGTTGTTGGGGCCAACGTCCTGACTTTC
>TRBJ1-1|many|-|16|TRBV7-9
CASSPMGKGMNTEAFF
TGTGCCAGCAGCCCCATGGGCAAAGGGATGAACACTGAAGCTTTCTTT
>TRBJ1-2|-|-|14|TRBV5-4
CASSLEAFNYGHTF
TGTGCCAGCAGCTTGGAGGCGTTTAACTATGGCCACACCTTC
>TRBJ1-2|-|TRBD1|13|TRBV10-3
CAITPGGVYGYTF
TGTGCCATCACCCCAGGGGGCGTGTATGGCTACACCTTC
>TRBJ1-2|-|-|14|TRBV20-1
CSARDYSSDYGYTF
TGCAGTGCTAGAGATTACAGCTCGGACTATGGCTACACCTTC
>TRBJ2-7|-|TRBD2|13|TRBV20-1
CSASPAGVSEQYF
TGCAGTGCTAGCCCAGCGGGAGTCTCCGAGCAGTACTTC
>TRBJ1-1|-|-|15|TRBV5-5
CATFQVTRVETEAFF
TGTGCCACATTCCAGGTTACGAGAGTTGAGACTGAAGCTTTCTTT
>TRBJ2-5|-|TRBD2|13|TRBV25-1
CASSDHGRVKSFF
TGTGCCAGCAGTGACCACGGGAGGGTCAAATCTTTCTTC
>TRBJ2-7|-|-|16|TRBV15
CASSLYRPLSSYEQYF
TGTGCCAGCAGTTTATACAGGCCGTTAAGCTCCTACGAGCAGTACTTC
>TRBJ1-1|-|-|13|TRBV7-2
CASSQVGVSKAFF
TGTGCCAGCAGCCAAGTTGGGGTCAGTAAAGCTTTCTTT
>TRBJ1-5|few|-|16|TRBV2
CASSPPGHGSNQPQHF
TGTGCCAGCAGTCCTCCAGGCCACGGTAGCAATCAGCCCCAGCATTTT
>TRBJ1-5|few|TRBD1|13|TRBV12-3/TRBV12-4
CASSYTGGEPQHF
TGTGCCAGCAGTTATACAGGGGGCGAGCCCCAGCATTTT
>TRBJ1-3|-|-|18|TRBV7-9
CASSSIVWSGLSGNTIYF
TGTGCCAGCAGCTCGATAGTGTGGTCGGGTCTCTCTGGAAACACCATATATTTT
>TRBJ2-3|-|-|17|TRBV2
CASSQDRRKVPTDTQYF
TGTGCCAGCAGCCAAGATCGCAGGAAGGTACCCACAGATACGCAGTATTTT
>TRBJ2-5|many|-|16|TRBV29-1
CSVEGRGTPGEETQYF
TGCAGCGTTGAAGGGCGCGGGACGCCAGGCGAAGAGACCCAGTACTTC
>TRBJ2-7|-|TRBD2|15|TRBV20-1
CSAGTRGGGSYEQYF
TGCAGTGCTGGGACTCGGGGGGGTGGCTCCTACGAGCAGTACTTC
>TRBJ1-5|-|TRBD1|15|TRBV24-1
CATSAGTDRNQPQHF
TGTGCCACCAGTGCCGGGACAGATCGTAATCAGCCCCAGCATTTT
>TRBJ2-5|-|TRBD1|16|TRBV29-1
CSAEGGQGANQETQYF
TGCAGCGCCGAGGGGGGACAGGGGGCAAACCAAGAGACCCAGTACTTC
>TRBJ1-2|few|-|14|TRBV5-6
CASSPAGAMYGYTF
TGTGCCAGCAGCCCCGCAGGGGCGATGTATGGCTACACCTTC
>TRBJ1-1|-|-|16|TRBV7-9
CASSSDGQGRSTEAFF
TGTGCCAGCAGCTCCGACGGGCAGGGCCGCTCAACTGAAGCTTTCTTT
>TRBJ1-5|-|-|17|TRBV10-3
CAISESRGAGSNQPQHF
TGTGCCATCAGTGAGTCGCGTGGTGCGGGGAGCAATCAGCCCCAGCATTTT
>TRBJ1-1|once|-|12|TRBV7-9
CASSSPRGEAFF
TGTGCCAGCAGCTCACCCCGGGGGGAAGCTTTCTTT
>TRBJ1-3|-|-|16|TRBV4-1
CASSPGHPISGNTIYF
TGCGCCAGCAGCCCAGGACACCCCATCTCTGGAAACACCATATATTTT
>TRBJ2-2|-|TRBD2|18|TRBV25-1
CASSHPGWRGRVTGELFF
TGCGCCAGCAGCCACCCCGGGTGGCGGGGGAGGGTCACCGGGGAGCTGTTTTTT
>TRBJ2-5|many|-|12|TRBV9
CASSVTDETQYF
TGTGCCAGCAGCGTCACGGATGAGACCCAGTACTTC
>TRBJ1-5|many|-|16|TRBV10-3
CAISESEGSGNQPQHF
TGTGCCATCAGTGAGTCAGAGGGGTCGGGCAATCAGCCCCAGCATTTT
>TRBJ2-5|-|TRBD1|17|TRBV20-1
CSARAEVGQGGWETQYF
TGCAGTGCTAGAGCGGAAGTGGGACAGGGAGGTTGGGAGACCCAGTACTTC